One T cell receptor (beta chain) is described in this entry. No antigen is known for it. The V gene's germline CDR1 is MDHEN and CDR2 SYDVKM. Trimming took 4 bases from V and 2 from J, leaving 15 bases between them. The CDR3 runs 16 residues. Assay: immunoSEQ multiplex PCR; the TCRdb copy retains only in-frame clones and omits some. The sample shows millions of clones, 85% to 95% of them seen only once. All participating donors were Caucasian adults from Nashville, Tennessee. The data were taken from a study of shared clonotypes between healthy human individuals. Study at large: CD8 memory received one plate per donor, CD8 naive two, CD4 memory three and CD4 naive three.

Study-level points and caveats: It was observed that 5% to 6% of naive CD4 clonotypes were shared across four donors.

Sequenced sample: naive CD4+ T cells from PBMCs. As for subset: CD45RA+ positively selected. The TCR originated in a man aged 18-30 years in good health. Some clones in this sample may be carry-over from other donors' samples. This chain joins TRBV28 and TRBJ1-3; D unclear. The CDR3 nucleotides read TGTGCCAGCAGTTCCACGAGCTTGCGGCCTGGAAACACCATATATTTT. Translated, it gives CASSSTSLRPGNTIYF.